Following are 8 T cell receptor beta chains from one sample sequenced in a study of T cell responses to AZD1222 COVID-19 vaccine. The protocol was immunoSEQ multiplex PCR, while the TCRdb copy is restricted to in-frame clones and leaves out a portion. The sample records roughly 180,000 clones, around 94% being singletons. The sequencing here drew on peripheral blood, taken 28 days after the second AZD1222 dose. The receptors were gathered from an adult who received the AZD1222 COVID-19 vaccine.

V gene TRBV28 combines with J gene TRBJ1-2, with D maybe TRBD1 (6 bases). Germline loops: CDR1 MDHEN, CDR2 SYDVKM. The CDR3 runs to 12 residues. Trimming pared 10 bases from V and 4 bases from J, leaving 13 bases between. CDR3 in amino acids: CATQAGVYGYTF. CDR3 bases: TGTGCCACCCAAGCAGGGGTCTATGGCTACACCTTC.

The chain couples TRBV7-9 to TRBJ1-3; no reliable D call. V dropped 1 base and J dropped 8 bases, with 15 bases sitting between them. CDR3 length: 15 residues. Germline V CDR1 and CDR2: SEHNR, FQNEAQ (reference sequence). This chain's CDR3 is CASSLGWAAMDTIYF. The CDR3 DNA reads as TGTGCCAGCAGCTTAGGGTGGGCAGCGATGGACACCATATATTTT.

This rearrangement joins TRBV7-8 to TRBJ2-7; D not resolved. The CDR3 runs to 13 residues. V was pared by 0 bases and J by 6 bases, with 9 bases between. The germline CDR1 and CDR2 sequences are SGHVS and FQNEAQ. The CDR3 DNA follows: TGTGCCAGCAGCTTAGCGGGCCACCCCGAGCAGTACTTC. Translated, it gives CASSLAGHPEQYF.

The chain combines TRBV6-4 with TRBJ1-5; the D gene is possibly TRBD1 (6 bases). This CDR3 contains 15 residues. Germline V lookup: CDR1 MRHNA, CDR2 SNTAGT. Trimming took 11 bases from V and 0 from J, leaving 17 bases between them. The CDR3 bases are TGTGCCTCCCCACAGGGCGACTATAGCAATCAGCCCCAGCATTTT. Residues: CASPQGDYSNQPQHF.

The chain recombines TRBV7-9 with TRBJ2-3; 10 bases align to TRBD2. V gave up 3 bases and J gave up 6 bases; unmatched junction bases: 6. Germline loops: CDR1 SEHNR, CDR2 FQNEAQ (reference sequence). The CDR3 contains 15 residues. In DNA, the CDR3 is TGTGCCAGCAGCTTGAGTAGCGGGGGGCGGGATACGCAGTATTTT. Protein sequence: CASSLSSGGRDTQYF. Supplemented by reference TRBV7-9 and TRBJ2-3, the full variable domain reads DTGVSQNPRHKITKRGQNVTFRCDPISEHNRLYWYRQTLGQGPEFLTYFQNEAQLEKSRLLSDRFSAERPKGSFSTLEIQRTEQGDSAMYLCASSLSSGGRDTQYFGPGTRLTVL.

The chain employs TRBV4-1 and TRBJ2-3, with D possibly TRBD2 on 6 matching bases. V was pared by 1 base and J by 1 base, with 15 bases between. Germline CDR1 reads MGHRA; CDR2 reads YSYEKL. This CDR3 region has 17 residues. CDR3 DNA: TGCGCCAGCAGCCAAGCTGGGGGGACTCTCCGCACAGATACGCAGTATTTT. Translated, it gives CASSQAGGTLRTDTQYF.

The chain employs TRBV11-2 and TRBJ2-1, with 7 positions matching TRBD2. This CDR3 is 16 amino acids long. J gave up 1 base and V 5 bases, and 8 bases lay outside the gene matches. Per the germline V gene, CDR1 is SGHAT and CDR2 is FQNNGV. The CDR3 sequence: CASSPNRLASYNEQFF. CDR3 bases: TGTGCCAGCAGCCCAAACCGACTAGCATCCTACAATGAGCAGTTCTTC.

The chain has TRBV5-6 and TRBJ1-1; D uncertain. Germline loops: CDR1 SGHDT, CDR2 YYEEEE. V was pared by 0 bases and J by 8 bases, with 8 bases between. The CDR3 extends over 12 amino acids. The CDR3 nucleotides are TGTGCCAGCAGCTTGGCCACGGGGGAAGCTTTCTTT. Residues: CASSLATGEAFF.